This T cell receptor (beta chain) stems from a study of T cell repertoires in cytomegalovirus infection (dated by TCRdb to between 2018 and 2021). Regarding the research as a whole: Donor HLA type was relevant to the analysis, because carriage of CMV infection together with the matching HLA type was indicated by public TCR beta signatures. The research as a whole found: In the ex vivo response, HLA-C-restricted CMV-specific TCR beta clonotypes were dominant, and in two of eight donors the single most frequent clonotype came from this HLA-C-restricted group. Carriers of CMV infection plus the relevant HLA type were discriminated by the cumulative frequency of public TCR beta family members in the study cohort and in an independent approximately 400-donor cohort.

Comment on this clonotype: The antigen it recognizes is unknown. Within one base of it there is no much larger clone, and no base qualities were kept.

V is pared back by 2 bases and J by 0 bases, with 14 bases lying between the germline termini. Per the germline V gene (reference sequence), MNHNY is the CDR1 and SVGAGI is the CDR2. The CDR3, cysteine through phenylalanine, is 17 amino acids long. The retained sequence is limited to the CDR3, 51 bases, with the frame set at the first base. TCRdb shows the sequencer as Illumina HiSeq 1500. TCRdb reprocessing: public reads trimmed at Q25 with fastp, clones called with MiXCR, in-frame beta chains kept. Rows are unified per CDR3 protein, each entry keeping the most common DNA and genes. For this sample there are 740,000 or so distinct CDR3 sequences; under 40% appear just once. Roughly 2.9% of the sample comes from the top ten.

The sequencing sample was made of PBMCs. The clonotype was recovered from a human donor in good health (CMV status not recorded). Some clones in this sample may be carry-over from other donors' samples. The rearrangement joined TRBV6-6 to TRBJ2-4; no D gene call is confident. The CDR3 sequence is CASSYNIFELAKNIQYF. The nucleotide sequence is TGTGCCAGCAGTTACAATATTTTCGAGCTAGCCAAAAACATTCAGTACTTC.